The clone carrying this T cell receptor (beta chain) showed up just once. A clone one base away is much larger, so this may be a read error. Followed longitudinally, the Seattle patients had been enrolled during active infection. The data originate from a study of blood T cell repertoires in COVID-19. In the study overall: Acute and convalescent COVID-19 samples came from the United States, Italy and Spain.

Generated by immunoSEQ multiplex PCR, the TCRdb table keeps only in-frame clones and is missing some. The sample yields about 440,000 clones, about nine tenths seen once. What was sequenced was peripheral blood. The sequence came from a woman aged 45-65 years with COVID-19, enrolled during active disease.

CDR3 protein: CASSFRGTTEAFF. The CDR3 DNA sequence: TGTGCCAGCAGCTTTAGGGGGACCACTGAAGCTTTCTTT. The chain recombines TRBV11-2 with TRBJ1-1; D might be TRBD1 (6 bases). Looked up from germline, CDR1 is SGHAT and CDR2 is FQNNGV. V gave up 3 bases and J gave up 4 bases, with 9 bases separating them. The CDR3 loop spans 13 amino acids.